This T cell receptor beta chain appears in the sequencing data of a study of T cells after yellow fever vaccination. TCRdb recomputed calls from the 5' RACE reads with MiXCR, one row per CDR3 protein. The data contain about 370,000 distinct CDR3 sequences, approximately 10% of them singletons. This CDR3 is built from 14 residues. V was shortened by 3 bases and J by 1 base, with 9 bases between the two germline ends. CDR1 is MNHEY, CDR2 SVGEGT, per germline. The V call is TRBV6-2 or TRBV6-3, the J call TRBJ1-2, with D unclear. The receptor was derived from a man between 18 and 35 years old who received the YFV17D yellow fever vaccine. The source material was PBMCs, sampled on the day of the first yellow fever vaccination. The CDR3 bases are TGTGCCAGCAGTTATGATCCACTTAACTATGGCTACACCTTC. Translating it yields CASSYDPLNYGYTF.